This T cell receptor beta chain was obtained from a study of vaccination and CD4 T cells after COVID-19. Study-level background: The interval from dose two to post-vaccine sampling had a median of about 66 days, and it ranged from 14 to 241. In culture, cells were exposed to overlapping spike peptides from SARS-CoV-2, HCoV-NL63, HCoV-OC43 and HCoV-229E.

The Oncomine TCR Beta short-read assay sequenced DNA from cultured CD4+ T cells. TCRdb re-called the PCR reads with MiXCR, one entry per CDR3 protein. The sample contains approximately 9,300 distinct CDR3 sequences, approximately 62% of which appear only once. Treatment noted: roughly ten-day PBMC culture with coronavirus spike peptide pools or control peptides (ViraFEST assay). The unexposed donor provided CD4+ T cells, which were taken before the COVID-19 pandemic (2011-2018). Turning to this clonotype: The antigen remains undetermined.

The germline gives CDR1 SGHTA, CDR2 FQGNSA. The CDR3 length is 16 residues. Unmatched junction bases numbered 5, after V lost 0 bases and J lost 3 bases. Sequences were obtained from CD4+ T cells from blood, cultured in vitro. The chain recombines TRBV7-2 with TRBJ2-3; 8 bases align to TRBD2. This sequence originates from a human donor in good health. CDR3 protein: CASSLAWAGGTDTQYF. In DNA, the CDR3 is TGTGCCAGCAGCTTAGCGTGGGCGGGGGGAACAGATACGCAGTATTTT.